The entry below gives a single T cell receptor (beta chain) sequence along with its context. One entry per CDR3 protein, called by TCRdb with MiXCR from the RT-PCR reads. The repertoire holds about 700,000 distinct CDR3 sequences, with 12% to 15% as singletons. This CDR3 contains 16 residues. V dropped 2 bases and J dropped 6 bases, with 23 bases sitting between them. The germline gives CDR1 DFQATT, CDR2 SNEGSKA (reference sequence). The specimen was memory CD4+ T cells from blood. The sequence was obtained from a female donor in good health, serving as a healthy control. The chain carries TRBV20-1 and TRBJ2-7; D is perhaps TRBD2 (6 bases). The DNA of the CDR3 is TGCAGTGCTAGAACCCCTTCGGGAGACCGTTTGAGCGAGCAGTACTTC. This encodes CSARTPSGDRLSEQYF.